These T cell receptor beta chains were read from a single sample in a study of OX40 agonist ivuxolimab in advanced cancers. Profiling relied on immunoSEQ multiplex PCR, and the TCRdb table lists in-frame clones only, not all of them. The table has tens of thousands of clones, around 84% seen once. The sequenced sample was CD4+ or CD8+ T cells sorted from blood, obtained in a trial of the OX40 agonist ivuxolimab. These receptors all come from an adult with an advanced solid tumor such as melanoma, head and neck, liver or kidney cancer. Each CDR3 is given with its conserved first and last residue. The D gene is left open where the match is weak. The listing skips clone size in some rows; elsewhere it reads once, few, many or a size class.

D	size	V	J	CDR3	DNA
TRBD2	NA	TRBV7-7	TRBJ2-5	CASSTGTRGETQYF	TGTGCCAGCAGCACCGGGACTAGGGGAGAGACCCAGTACTTC
TRBD1	NA	TRBV30	TRBJ1-2	CACDREDYGYTF	TGTGCCTGCGACAGGGAGGACTATGGCTACACCTTC
NA	NA	TRBV19	TRBJ1-1	CASTQGISLAEAFF	TGTGCCAGTACGCAGGGAATAAGTCTCGCCGAAGCTTTCTTT
NA	NA	TRBV28	TRBJ2-7	CASSLNRGAGEQYF	TGTGCCAGCAGTTTGAACAGGGGTGCGGGAGAGCAGTACTTC
TRBD1	NA	TRBV7-9	TRBJ2-1	CASSHPSRTGFNEQFF	TGTGCCAGCAGCCACCCAAGTCGGACAGGGTTCAATGAGCAGTTCTTC
NA	NA	TRBV9	TRBJ2-7	CASSPSGAGEQYF	TGTGCCAGCAGCCCTTCGGGGGCGGGTGAGCAGTACTTC
NA	NA	TRBV27	TRBJ2-7	CASSSPGTPYEQYF	TGTGCCAGCAGCTCCCCCGGGACTCCGTACGAGCAGTACTTC
TRBD1	NA	TRBV28	TRBJ1-2	CASSLYPDRVRGYTF	TGTGCCAGCAGCCTCTATCCCGACAGGGTGCGTGGCTACACCTTC
NA	NA	TRBV6-1	TRBJ2-7	CASSPQGGLNEQYF	TGTGCCAGCAGCCCACAGGGTGGACTAAACGAGCAGTACTTC
NA	few	TRBV27	TRBJ1-5	CASSWGIGNQPQHF	TGTGCCAGCAGTTGGGGGATCGGCAATCAGCCCCAGCATTTT
NA	NA	TRBV10-1	TRBJ2-4	CASSDGDWGTQNIQYF	TGCGCCAGCAGTGATGGTGACTGGGGAACACAAAACATTCAGTACTTC
NA	NA	TRBV4-3	TRBJ1-5	CASSQDWGANQPQHF	TGCGCCAGCAGCCAAGATTGGGGGGCCAATCAGCCCCAGCATTTT
TRBD1	NA	TRBV7-7	TRBJ1-1	CASSFEQGVNTEAFF	TGTGCCAGCAGCTTTGAACAGGGGGTGAACACTGAAGCTTTCTTT
NA	once	TRBV30	TRBJ2-7	CAWGPSEQYF	TGTGCCTGGGGCCCCAGCGAGCAGTACTTC
NA	NA	TRBV5-4	TRBJ2-3	CASSLSSNTDTQYF	TGTGCCAGCAGCTTGAGTTCTAACACAGATACGCAGTATTTT
NA	NA	TRBV5-4	TRBJ2-5	CASSTKVGTQYF	TGTGCCAGCAGCACAAAAGTAGGGACCCAGTACTTC
TRBD2	NA	TRBV7-9	TRBJ2-5	CASSPTGLKRFQETQYF	TGTGCCAGCAGCCCAACGGGACTAAAAAGATTCCAAGAGACCCAGTACTTC
TRBD2	NA	TRBV7-3	TRBJ2-3	CASGTGTSGRDTQYF	TGTGCCAGCGGTACCGGGACTAGCGGGAGGGATACGCAGTATTTT
TRBD1	NA	TRBV28	TRBJ2-7	CASRDRVAYEQYF	TGTGCCAGCAGGGACAGGGTGGCCTACGAGCAGTACTTC
NA	NA	TRBV9	TRBJ2-1	CASNPDWRWDEQFF	TGTGCCAGCAACCCGGACTGGCGGTGGGATGAGCAGTTCTTC
TRBD2	NA	TRBV6-5	TRBJ2-3	CASSDSSGGADTQYF	TGTGCCAGCAGTGACTCTAGCGGGGGGGCCGATACGCAGTATTTT
NA	NA	TRBV14	TRBJ1-2	CASSPGIVYYGYTF	TGTGCCAGCAGCCCTGGGATAGTATACTATGGCTACACCTTC
NA	NA	TRBV19	TRBJ2-1	CASTTRDFDNEQFF	TGTGCCAGTACCACCCGGGACTTCGACAATGAGCAGTTCTTC
TRBD1	NA	TRBV4-1	TRBJ2-5	CASSQARTGGQETQYF	TGCGCCAGCAGCCAGGCTCGGACAGGAGGCCAAGAGACCCAGTACTTC
NA	NA	TRBV5-6	TRBJ1-1	CASREGTLNTEAFF	TGTGCCAGCAGGGAAGGGACTTTAAACACTGAAGCTTTCTTT
NA	NA	TRBV6-5	TRBJ2-1	CASSYGQGLNEQFF	TGTGCCAGCAGTTACGGGCAGGGGCTAAATGAGCAGTTCTTC
NA	once	TRBV7-3	TRBJ1-6	CASSLGYSYNSPLHF	TGTGCCAGCAGCTTAGGCTACTCCTATAATTCACCCCTCCACTTT
NA	NA	TRBV13	TRBJ1-4	CASSLRQELGEKLFF	TGTGCCAGCAGCTTAAGACAGGAACTCGGTGAAAAACTGTTTTTT
TRBD1	NA	TRBV7-9	TRBJ1-1	CASSQGVNTEAFF	TGTGCCAGCAGCCAGGGGGTGAACACTGAAGCTTTCTTT
NA	medium-sized	TRBV9	TRBJ2-1	CASSSRGGEKFF	TGTGCCAGCAGCTCTAGAGGCGGGGAAAAGTTCTTC
NA	NA	TRBV30	TRBJ2-1	CAWGGSSESSYNEQFF	TGTGCCTGGGGGGGTAGTAGCGAAAGCTCCTACAATGAGCAGTTCTTC
NA	NA	TRBV21-1	TRBJ2-3	CASSSPSAMLKDTQYF	TGTGCCAGCAGCTCACCAAGCGCTATGCTTAAAGATACGCAGTATTTT
NA	NA	TRBV7-3	TRBJ2-2	CASSSRARELFF	TGTGCCAGCAGCTCGCGGGCGAGGGAGCTGTTTTTT
NA	NA	TRBV7-8	TRBJ2-7	CASSQQGDEQYF	TGTGCCAGCAGCCAACAGGGTGACGAGCAGTACTTC
TRBD1	NA	TRBV12-5	TRBJ1-2	CASGLGAGGAYGYTF	TGTGCTAGTGGATTGGGGGCAGGGGGCGCGTATGGCTACACCTTC
NA	NA	TRBV4-3	TRBJ2-7	CASSRGRYSYEQYF	TGCGCCAGCAGCCGAGGTAGATATTCCTACGAGCAGTACTTC
TRBD1	NA	TRBV7-9	TRBJ2-7	CASSHSGTEFYEQYF	TGTGCCAGCAGCCACTCCGGGACAGAGTTCTACGAGCAGTACTTC
NA	NA	TRBV7-9	TRBJ2-6	CASSRIYSDSGANVLTF	TGTGCCAGCAGCCGCATCTACAGCGATTCTGGGGCCAACGTCCTGACTTTC
TRBD2	NA	TRBV4-1	TRBJ2-3	CASSQGPGLEDTQYF	TGCGCCAGCAGCCAAGGTCCGGGACTAGAAGATACGCAGTATTTT
NA	NA	TRBV5-4	TRBJ1-2	CASSLPRAANYGYTF	TGTGCCAGCAGCTTGCCGAGGGCCGCTAACTATGGCTACACCTTC
NA	NA	TRBV9	TRBJ1-3	CASRGDYSSGNTIYF	TGTGCCAGCAGGGGGGATTATTCCTCTGGAAACACCATATATTTT
TRBD2	NA	TRBV5-4	TRBJ2-7	CASSQGLAGDISYEQYF	TGTGCCAGCAGCCAGGGACTAGCGGGAGATATCAGCTACGAGCAGTACTTC
NA	medium-sized	TRBV4-2	TRBJ2-1	CASSPTNNEQFF	TGTGCCAGCAGCCCCACTAACAATGAGCAGTTCTTC
TRBD1	NA	TRBV5-1	TRBJ2-1	CASSLTGGYNEQFF	TGCGCCAGCAGCTTAACAGGGGGCTACAATGAGCAGTTCTTC
NA	few	TRBV27	TRBJ1-1	CASSPDSPEEMNTEAFF	TGTGCCAGCAGCCCAGACTCCCCGGAAGAAATGAACACTGAAGCTTTCTTT